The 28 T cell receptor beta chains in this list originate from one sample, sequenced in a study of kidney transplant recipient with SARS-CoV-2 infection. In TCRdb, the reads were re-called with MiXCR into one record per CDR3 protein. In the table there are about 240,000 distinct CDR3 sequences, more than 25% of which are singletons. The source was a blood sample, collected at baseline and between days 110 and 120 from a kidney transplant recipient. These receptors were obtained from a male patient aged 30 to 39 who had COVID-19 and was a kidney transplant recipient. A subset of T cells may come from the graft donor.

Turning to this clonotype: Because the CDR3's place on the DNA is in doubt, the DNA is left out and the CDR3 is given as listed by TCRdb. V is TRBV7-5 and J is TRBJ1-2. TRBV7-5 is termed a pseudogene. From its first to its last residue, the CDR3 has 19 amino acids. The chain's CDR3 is CISVPEWPSEVGKTYGYTF.

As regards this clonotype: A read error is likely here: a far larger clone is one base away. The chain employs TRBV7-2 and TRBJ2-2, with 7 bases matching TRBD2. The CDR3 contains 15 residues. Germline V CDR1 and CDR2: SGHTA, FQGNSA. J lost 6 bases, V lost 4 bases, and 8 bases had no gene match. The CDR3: CASSWGGGVSGELFF. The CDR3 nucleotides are TGTGCCAGCAGCTGGGGCGGGGGTGTGTCCGGGGAGCTGTTTTTT.

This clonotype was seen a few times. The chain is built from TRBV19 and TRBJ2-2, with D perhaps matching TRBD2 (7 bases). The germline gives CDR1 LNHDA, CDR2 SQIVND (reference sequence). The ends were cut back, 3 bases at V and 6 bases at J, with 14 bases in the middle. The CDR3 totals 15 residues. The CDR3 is CASSIGGRMAGELFF. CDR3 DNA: TGTGCCAGTAGTATCGGGGGGCGGATGGCCGGGGAGCTGTTTTTT.

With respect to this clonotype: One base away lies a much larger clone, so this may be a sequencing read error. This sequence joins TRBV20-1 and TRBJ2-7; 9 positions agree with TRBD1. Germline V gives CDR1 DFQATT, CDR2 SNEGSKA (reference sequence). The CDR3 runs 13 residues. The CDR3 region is CRATGGSFREQYF. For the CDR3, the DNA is TGCAGAGCCACAGGGGGCTCTTTTCGCGAGCAGTACTTC.

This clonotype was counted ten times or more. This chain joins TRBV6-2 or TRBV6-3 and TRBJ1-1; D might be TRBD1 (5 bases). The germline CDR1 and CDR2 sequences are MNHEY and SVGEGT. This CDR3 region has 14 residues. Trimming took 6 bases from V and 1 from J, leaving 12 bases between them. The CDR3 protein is CASRRGAGNTEAFF. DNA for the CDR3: TGTGCCAGCAGGAGGGGCGCGGGGAACACTGAAGCTTTCTTT.

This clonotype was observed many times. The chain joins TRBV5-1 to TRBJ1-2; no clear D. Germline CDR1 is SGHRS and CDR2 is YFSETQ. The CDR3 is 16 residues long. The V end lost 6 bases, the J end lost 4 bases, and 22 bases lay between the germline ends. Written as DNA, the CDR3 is TGCGCCAGCAATCAGACATCGGTTCGAAAGACCTATGGCTACACCTTC. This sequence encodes CASNQTSVRKTYGYTF.

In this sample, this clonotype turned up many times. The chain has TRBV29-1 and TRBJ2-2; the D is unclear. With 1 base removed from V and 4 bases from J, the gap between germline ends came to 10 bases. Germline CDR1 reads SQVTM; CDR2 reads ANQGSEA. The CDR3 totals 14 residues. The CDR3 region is CSVEGVFGTGELFF. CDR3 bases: TGCAGCGTTGAAGGCGTTTTTGGCACCGGGGAGCTGTTTTTT.

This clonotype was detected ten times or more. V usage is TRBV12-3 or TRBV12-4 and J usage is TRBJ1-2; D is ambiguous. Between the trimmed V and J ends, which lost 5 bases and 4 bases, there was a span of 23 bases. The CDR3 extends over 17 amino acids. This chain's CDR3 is CASSIRYTAGKTYGYTF. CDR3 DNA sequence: TGTGCCAGCAGTATAAGGTACACAGCAGGAAAGACCTATGGCTACACCTTC.

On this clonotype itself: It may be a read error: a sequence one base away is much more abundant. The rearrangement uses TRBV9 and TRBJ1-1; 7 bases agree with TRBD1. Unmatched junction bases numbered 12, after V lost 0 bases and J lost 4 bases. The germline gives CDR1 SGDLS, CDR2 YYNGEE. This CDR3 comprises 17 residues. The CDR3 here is CASSVGPGGIASTEAFF. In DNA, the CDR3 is TGTGCCAGCAGCGTAGGCCCAGGGGGAATTGCGAGCACTGAAGCTTTCTTT. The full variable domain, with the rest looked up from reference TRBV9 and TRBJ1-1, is DSGVTQTPKHLITATGQRVTLRCSPRSGDLSVYWYQQSLDQGLQFLIQYYNGEERAKGNILERFSAQQFPDLHSELNLSSLELGDSALYFCASSVGPGGIASTEAFFGQGTRLTVV.

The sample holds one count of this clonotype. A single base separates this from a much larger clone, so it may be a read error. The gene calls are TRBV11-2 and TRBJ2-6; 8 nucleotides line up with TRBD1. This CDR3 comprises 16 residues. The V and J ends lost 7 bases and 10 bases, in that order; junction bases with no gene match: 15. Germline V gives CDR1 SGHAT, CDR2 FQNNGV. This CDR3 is CASNPAFAGGSNVLTF. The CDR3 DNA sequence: TGTGCCAGCAACCCTGCGTTTGCAGGGGGCTCGAACGTCCTGACTTTC.

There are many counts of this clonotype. The CDR3 loop reads CASSEAWGNQPQHF. CDR3 bases: TGTGCCAGCAGTGAAGCCTGGGGGAATCAGCCCCAGCATTTT. The genes are TRBV6-1 and TRBJ1-5, with D perhaps TRBD1 (5 bases). The germline gives CDR1 MNHNS, CDR2 SASEGT. V gave up 0 bases and J gave up 4 bases, with 7 bases separating them. The CDR3 sequence is 14 residues long.

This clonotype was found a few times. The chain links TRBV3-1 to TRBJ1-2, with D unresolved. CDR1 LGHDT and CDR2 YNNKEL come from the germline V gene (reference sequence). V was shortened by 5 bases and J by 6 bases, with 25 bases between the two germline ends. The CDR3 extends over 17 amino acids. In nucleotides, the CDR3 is TGTGCCAGCAGCGATCGCGTCACCCCTCGAAAGACCCATGGCTACACCTTC. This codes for CASSDRVTPRKTHGYTF.

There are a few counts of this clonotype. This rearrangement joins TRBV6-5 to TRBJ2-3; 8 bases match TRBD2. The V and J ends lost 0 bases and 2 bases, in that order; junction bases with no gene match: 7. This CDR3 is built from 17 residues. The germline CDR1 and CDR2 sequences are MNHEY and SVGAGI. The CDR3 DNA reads TGTGCCAGCAGTTACTCTGGGCCTAGCGGGCACACAGATACGCAGTATTTT. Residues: CASSYSGPSGHTDTQYF.

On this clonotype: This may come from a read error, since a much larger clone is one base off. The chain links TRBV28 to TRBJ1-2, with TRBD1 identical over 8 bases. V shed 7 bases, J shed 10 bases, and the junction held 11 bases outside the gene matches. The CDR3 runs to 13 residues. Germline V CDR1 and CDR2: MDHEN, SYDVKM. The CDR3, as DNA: TGTGCCAGCACTTCGGGACAGGTCTGGGACTACACCTTC. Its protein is CASTSGQVWDYTF.

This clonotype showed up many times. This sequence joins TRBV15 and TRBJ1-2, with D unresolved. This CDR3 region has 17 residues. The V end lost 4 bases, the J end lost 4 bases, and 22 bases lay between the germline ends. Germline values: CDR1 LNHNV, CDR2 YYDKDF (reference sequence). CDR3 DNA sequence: TGTGCCACCAGCAAGTCGGCAAGGTGTGGAAAGACCTATGGCTACACCTTC. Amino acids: CATSKSARCGKTYGYTF.

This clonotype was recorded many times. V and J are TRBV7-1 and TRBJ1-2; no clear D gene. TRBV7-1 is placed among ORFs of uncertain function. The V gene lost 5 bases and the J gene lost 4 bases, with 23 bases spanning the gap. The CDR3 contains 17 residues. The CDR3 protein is CASSEDHHEGKTYGYTF. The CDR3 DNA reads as TGTGCCAGCAGCGAAGATCATCACGAGGGAAAGACCTATGGCTACACCTTC.

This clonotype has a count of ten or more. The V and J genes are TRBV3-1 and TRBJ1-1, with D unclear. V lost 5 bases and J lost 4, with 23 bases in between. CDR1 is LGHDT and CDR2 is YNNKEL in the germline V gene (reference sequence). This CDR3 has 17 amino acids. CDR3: CASSYVGPISIRTEAFF. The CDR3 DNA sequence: TGTGCCAGCAGCTACGTGGGTCCCATTTCAATTCGCACTGAAGCTTTCTTT.

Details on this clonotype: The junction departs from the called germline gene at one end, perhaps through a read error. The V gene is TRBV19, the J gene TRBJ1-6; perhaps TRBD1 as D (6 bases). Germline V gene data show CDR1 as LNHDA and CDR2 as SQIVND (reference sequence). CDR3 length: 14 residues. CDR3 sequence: CASSIGGDNSPPHF. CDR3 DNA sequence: TGTGCCAGTAGTATAGGAGGGGACAATTCACCCCCCCACTTT.

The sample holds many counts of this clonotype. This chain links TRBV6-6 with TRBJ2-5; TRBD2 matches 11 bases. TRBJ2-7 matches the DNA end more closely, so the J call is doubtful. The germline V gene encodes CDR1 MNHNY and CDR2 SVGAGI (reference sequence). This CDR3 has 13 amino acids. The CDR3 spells CASALAGGYEQYF. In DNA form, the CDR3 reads TGTGCCAGCGCCCTAGCGGGAGGCTACGAGCAGTACTTC.

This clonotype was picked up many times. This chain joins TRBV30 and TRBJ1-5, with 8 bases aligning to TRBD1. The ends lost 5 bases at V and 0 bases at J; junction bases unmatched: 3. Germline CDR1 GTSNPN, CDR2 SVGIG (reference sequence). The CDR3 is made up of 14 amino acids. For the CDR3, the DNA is TGTGCCTGGGACAGGGGATATAGCAATCAGCCCCAGCATTTT. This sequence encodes CAWDRGYSNQPQHF.

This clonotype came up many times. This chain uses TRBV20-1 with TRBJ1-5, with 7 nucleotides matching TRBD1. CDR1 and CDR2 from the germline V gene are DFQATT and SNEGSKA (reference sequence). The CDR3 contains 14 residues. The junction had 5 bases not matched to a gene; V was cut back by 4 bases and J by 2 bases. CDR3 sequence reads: CSATTGMGNQPQHF. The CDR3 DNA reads TGCAGTGCTACGACAGGGATGGGCAATCAGCCCCAGCATTTT.

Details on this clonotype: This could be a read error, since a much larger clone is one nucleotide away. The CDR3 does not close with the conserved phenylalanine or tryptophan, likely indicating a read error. The CDR3 region is CASSLRDKCRKTYGYTL. The CDR3 nucleotides read TGTGCCAGCAGCCTGCGTGATAAGTGCCGAAAGACCTATGGCTACACCCTC. V is TRBV7-7 and J is TRBJ1-2; no clear D. The germline CDR1 and CDR2 sequences are SSHAT and FNYEAQ (reference sequence). The CDR3 is made up of 17 amino acids. Trimming stripped 5 bases from V and 4 bases from J, with 23 bases between.

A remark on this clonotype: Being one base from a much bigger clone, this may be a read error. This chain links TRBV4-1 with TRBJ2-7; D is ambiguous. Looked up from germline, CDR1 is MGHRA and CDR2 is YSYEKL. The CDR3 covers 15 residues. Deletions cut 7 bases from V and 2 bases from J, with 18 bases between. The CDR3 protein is CASNRSSAEAYEQYF. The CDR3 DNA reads TGCGCCAGCAACCGATCCTCCGCCGAAGCCTACGAGCAGTACTTC.

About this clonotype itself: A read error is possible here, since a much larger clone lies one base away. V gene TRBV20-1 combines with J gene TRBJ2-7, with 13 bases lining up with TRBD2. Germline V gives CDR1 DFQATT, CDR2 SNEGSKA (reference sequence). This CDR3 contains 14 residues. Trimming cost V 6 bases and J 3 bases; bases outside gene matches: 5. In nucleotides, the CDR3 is TGCAGTGCCGCGACTAGCGGGAGGTTCTACGAGCAGTACTTC. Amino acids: CSAATSGRFYEQYF.

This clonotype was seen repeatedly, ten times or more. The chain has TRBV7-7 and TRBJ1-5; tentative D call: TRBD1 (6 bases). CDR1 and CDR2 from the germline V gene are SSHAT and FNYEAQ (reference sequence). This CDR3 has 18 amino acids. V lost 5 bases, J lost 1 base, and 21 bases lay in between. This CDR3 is CASSESTGNPASNQPQHF. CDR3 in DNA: TGTGCCAGCAGCGAGTCCACAGGGAATCCGGCCAGCAATCAGCCCCAGCATTTT.

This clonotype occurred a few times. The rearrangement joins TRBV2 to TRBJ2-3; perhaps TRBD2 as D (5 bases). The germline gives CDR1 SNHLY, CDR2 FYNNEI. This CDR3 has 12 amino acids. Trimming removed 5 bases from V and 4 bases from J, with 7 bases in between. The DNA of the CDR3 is TGTGCCAGCAGTCCGGGGTCAGATACGCAGTATTTT. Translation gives CASSPGSDTQYF.

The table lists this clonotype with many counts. This CDR3 reads CATSTLKRCGKTYGYTF. CDR3 in DNA: TGTGCCACCAGCACATTGAAAAGGTGTGGAAAGACCTATGGCTACACCTTC. The gene calls are TRBV15 and TRBJ1-2, with unresolved D. V lost 4 bases and J 4 bases, leaving 22 bases between the germline ends. Germline assignment: CDR1 LNHNV and CDR2 YYDKDF (reference sequence). The CDR3 covers 17 residues.

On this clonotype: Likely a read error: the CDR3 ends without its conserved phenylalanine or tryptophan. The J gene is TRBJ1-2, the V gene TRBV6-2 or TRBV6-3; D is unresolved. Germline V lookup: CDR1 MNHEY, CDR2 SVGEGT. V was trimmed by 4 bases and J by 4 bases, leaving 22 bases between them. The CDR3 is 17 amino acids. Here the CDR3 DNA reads TGTGCCAGCAGTTCAGGCTTCTGCATCGGAAAGACCTATGGCTACACCCTC. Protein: CASSSGFCIGKTYGYTL.